This record concerns one TCR beta chain sequence. PCR was performed using 60 Vbeta and 13 Jbeta primers. Sequencing was performed with immunoSEQ multiplex PCR; in TCRdb, only in-frame clones are kept and a portion is missing. The data show 150,000 or so clones, roughly 79% seen once. The data belong to a study of cytomegalovirus exposure and HLA in healthy donors. Study background: Roughly 180 million T cells yielded 117 million unique TCR beta sequences in earlier analysis.

The CDR3 is made up of 11 amino acids. Trimming stripped 6 bases from V and 7 bases from J, with 9 bases between. In germline, CDR1 is MNHNY, CDR2 SVGAGI (reference sequence). Sequencing was performed on PBMCs. This chain connects TRBV6-6 to TRBJ1-1; D is ambiguous. This receptor was taken from a man aged 50 or older in good health and CMV-seropositive. CDR3 region: CASSSRYEAFF. CDR3 bases: TGTGCCAGCAGCTCGAGGTATGAAGCTTTCTTT.